A selection of T cell receptor beta chains follows, all from one sample in a study of OX40 agonist ivuxolimab in advanced cancers. Libraries were prepared by immunoSEQ multiplex PCR; TCRdb keeps only in-frame clonotypes and omits some of them. The table records over 45,000 clones, 70% to 85% of them present only once. The material was CD4+ or CD8+ T cells sorted from blood, obtained in a trial of the OX40 agonist ivuxolimab. The receptors come from an adult with an advanced solid tumor such as melanoma, head and neck, liver or kidney cancer. Both conserved end residues are part of each CDR3. A D gene is named only where the DNA matches it firmly. The size of a clone is reported for some rows only, either as once, few or many, or as a class for expanded clones.

clone_size j_call d_call v_call cdr3_nt cdr3_aa
. TRBJ1-5 . TRBV7-2 TGTGCCAGCAGCGTAGGAAGTAATCAGCCCCAGCATTTT CASSVGSNQPQHF
. TRBJ2-4 TRBD1 TRBV6-6 TGTGCCAGCAGTGACGCCACAGGGGGCAAAAACATTCAGTACTTC CASSDATGGKNIQYF
. TRBJ2-1 . TRBV6-5 TGTGCCAGCAGTTACTCGACCCCGCCCACGCAGTTCTTC CASSYSTPPTQFF
. TRBJ1-3 TRBD1 TRBV5-3 TGTGCCAGAAAAGAAACGGGACAGGTTTACACCATATATTTT CARKETGQVYTIYF
. TRBJ2-1 . TRBV2 TGTGCCAGCACCCATTCACGGGCGGGGACCATCTACAATGAGCAGTTCTTC CASTHSRAGTIYNEQFF
. TRBJ2-7 . TRBV11-2 TGTGCCAGCAGCTTCTCGCGGGACGAAGAGCAGTACTTC CASSFSRDEEQYF
. TRBJ2-1 . TRBV11-3 TGTGCCAGCAGCTACGTGGGGGGATTCGTTGGGGAGCAGTTCTTC CASSYVGGFVGEQFF
. TRBJ1-6 . TRBV30 TGTGCCTGGAGTAGGGCGAGGGGCTACTCCTATAATTCACCCCTCCACTTT CAWSRARGYSYNSPLHF
. TRBJ1-3 TRBD1 TRBV7-9 TGTGCCAGCACGAGGACAGGAAGCTCTGGAAACACCATATATTTT CASTRTGSSGNTIYF
. TRBJ2-3 . TRBV9 TGTGCCAGCAGCGTATACGGGGATACGCAGTATTTT CASSVYGDTQYF
few TRBJ1-1 . TRBV30 TGTGCCTGGAGTAGGGAAACTGAAGCTTTCTTT CAWSRETEAFF
once TRBJ1-1 . TRBV5-4 TGTGCCAGCAGCTTGGGCAGATCTTTGGAAGCTTTCTTT CASSLGRSLEAFF
. TRBJ2-7 . TRBV6-1 TGTGCCAGCAGGTTCAACGAGCAGTACTTC CASRFNEQYF
. TRBJ1-4 TRBD1 TRBV5-1 TGCGCCAGCAGACTGGAAGGAACAGGGGGAGGAGAAAAACTGTTTTTT CASRLEGTGGGEKLFF
. TRBJ2-1 TRBD2 TRBV7-2 TGTGCCAGCAGCTTGACCGCTTTTAGCGGGGGGTACAATGAGCAGTTCTTC CASSLTAFSGGYNEQFF
few TRBJ1-1 . TRBV19 TGTGCCAGTACCCGCACAATCAGGCTAACCACTGAAGCTTTCTTT CASTRTIRLTTEAFF
few TRBJ1-1 . TRBV18 TGTGCCAGCTCACCTGGGCAGAAAAGAGCTTTCTTT CASSPGQKRAFF
. TRBJ1-1 TRBD1 TRBV29-1 TGCAGCGGACAGGGGGAGGGCACTGAAGCTTTCTTT CSGQGEGTEAFF
. TRBJ2-1 TRBD2 TRBV7-2 TGTGCCAGCAGCCAGACTAGCGGGGGGGGTAATGAGCAGTTCTTC CASSQTSGGGNEQFF
. TRBJ1-6 . TRBV5-8 TGTGCCAGCAGCCCCCGAGGGCCCAGGGTAGGAAATTCACCCCTCCACTTT CASSPRGPRVGNSPLHF
. TRBJ1-4 TRBD1 TRBV2 TGTGCCAGCAGCTTATCCGGGACAGGGTTTCTACGACTGTTTTTT CASSLSGTGFLRLFF
. TRBJ1-6 . TRBV21-1 TGTGCCAGCAGCAAAGTTCGGAAGGACAGGGGAGAGGGGAATTCACCCCTCCACTTT CASSKVRKDRGEGNSPLHF
once TRBJ1-2 . TRBV11-2 TGTGCCAGCAGCTTAGCGGCAGGGCCCGATGGCTACACCTTC CASSLAAGPDGYTF
. TRBJ1-1 . TRBV11-2 TGTGCCAGCAGCTTCCGTTTGGAGGGGGACACTGAAGCTTTCTTT CASSFRLEGDTEAFF
. TRBJ1-5 TRBD1 TRBV27 TGTGCCGGCAGATGGACAGGAAACAGCAATCAGCCCCAGCATTTT CAGRWTGNSNQPQHF
. TRBJ2-7 TRBD1 TRBV30 TGTGCCGGGGACAGGGGCTCCTACGAGCAGTACTTC CAGDRGSYEQYF
. TRBJ2-3 . TRBV30 TGTGTGTTGCGTTTAGCTGCAGGAGATACGCAGTATTTT CVLRLAAGDTQYF
. TRBJ2-4 . TRBV7-2 TGTGCCAGCAGCCCGGTAGGGGGGCTGAACATTCAGTACTTC CASSPVGGLNIQYF
medium-sized TRBJ2-2 TRBD1 TRBV5-8 TGTGCCAGCAGCTTGGGACAGGGTTTTACCGGGGAGCTGTTTTTT CASSLGQGFTGELFF
. TRBJ2-2 TRBD1 TRBV9 TGTGCCAGCAGCGCCCGGACAGGGAACACCGGGGAGCTGTTTTTT CASSARTGNTGELFF
. TRBJ1-1 . TRBV27 TGTGCCAGCAGTTTATATTGGGGTTCGAACACTGAAGCTTTCTTT CASSLYWGSNTEAFF
. TRBJ2-1 . TRBV6-5 TGTGCCAGCAGGGCCAGAAGCTCCTACAATGAGCAGTTCTTC CASRARSSYNEQFF
once TRBJ2-3 . TRBV4-3 TGCGCCAGCAGCCAACGCAGCGGTAGCACAGATACGCAGTATTTT CASSQRSGSTDTQYF
once TRBJ2-3 TRBD1 TRBV7-2 TGTGCCAGCAGCTTACATGGACAGGGCACAGATACGCAGTATTTT CASSLHGQGTDTQYF
once TRBJ2-6 . TRBV2 TGTGCCAGCAATCTATCTGGGTCGGGTTCCTCTGGGGCCAACGTCCTGACTTTC CASNLSGSGSSGANVLTF
. TRBJ2-5 TRBD2 TRBV9 TGTGCCAGCAGCGCATTTGCGGGGGGGCGCGAGACCCAGTACTTC CASSAFAGGRETQYF
. TRBJ2-7 . TRBV2 TGTGCCAGCAGTGGGGACAGCGGGGTCGAGCAGTACTTC CASSGDSGVEQYF
. TRBJ1-1 . TRBV5-1 TGCGCCAGCAGGCGAGCCATGAACACTGAAGCTTTCTTT CASRRAMNTEAFF
. TRBJ2-5 . TRBV2 TGTGCCAGCCTAAAAACAGAGAGAGAGACCCAGTACTTC CASLKTERETQYF
few TRBJ1-4 . TRBV4-1 TGCGCCAGCAGCCAAGCCGGGTCAGGTAATGAAAAACTGTTTTTT CASSQAGSGNEKLFF
. TRBJ1-3 TRBD1 TRBV9 TGTGCCAGCAGCCCACTCACAGGGGGCGGTGGAAACACCATATATTTT CASSPLTGGGGNTIYF
. TRBJ2-1 TRBD1 TRBV7-3 TGTGCCAGCAGCTTCGGACAGGGCCACAATGAGCAGTTCTTC CASSFGQGHNEQFF
. TRBJ1-1 TRBD1 TRBV6-1 TGTGCCAGCAGTGCCGGGACAGGGGCAGCTTTCTTT CASSAGTGAAFF
. TRBJ2-1 TRBD1 TRBV7-9 TGTGCCAGCAGCCCTGGACAGGGGTTGAATGAGCAGTTCTTC CASSPGQGLNEQFF
. TRBJ1-5 . TRBV19 TGTGCCAGTAGTATGGGGGTGGGTCAGCCCCAGCATTTT CASSMGVGQPQHF
. TRBJ2-5 . TRBV11-3 TGTGCCAGCAGCTTAGATGGTGGAGATCTAGAGACCCAGTACTTC CASSLDGGDLETQYF
. TRBJ1-1 . TRBV18 TGTGCCAGCTCACCCCAAGCCCCGGGACAAGCGAACACTGAAGCTTTCTTT CASSPQAPGQANTEAFF
few TRBJ1-5 . TRBV2 TGTGCCAGCAGTGGGTTGGGTAGTATCAATCAGCCCCAGCATTTT CASSGLGSINQPQHF
once TRBJ2-2 TRBD2 TRBV28 TGTGCCAGCAGTTTAAGCCTAGCGGGAGGGCCCGGGGAGCTGTTTTTT CASSLSLAGGPGELFF
. TRBJ2-5 TRBD1 TRBV19 TGTGCCAGTAGTCCCCGGCCCCGGACAGGGAAAGAGACCCAGTACTTC CASSPRPRTGKETQYF
. TRBJ2-7 . TRBV19 TGTGCCAGTAGTAGTAGGACACTCTACGCCTACGAGCAGTACTTC CASSSRTLYAYEQYF
medium-sized TRBJ1-5 . TRBV18 TGTGCCAGCTCACATCAGGATAGAAATCAGCCCCAGCATTTT CASSHQDRNQPQHF
once TRBJ1-2 TRBD1 TRBV19 TGTGCCAGTAGTATTCCCCCAGGAAAAGGGACAGGGGGTGTTGGCTACACCTTC CASSIPPGKGTGGVGYTF